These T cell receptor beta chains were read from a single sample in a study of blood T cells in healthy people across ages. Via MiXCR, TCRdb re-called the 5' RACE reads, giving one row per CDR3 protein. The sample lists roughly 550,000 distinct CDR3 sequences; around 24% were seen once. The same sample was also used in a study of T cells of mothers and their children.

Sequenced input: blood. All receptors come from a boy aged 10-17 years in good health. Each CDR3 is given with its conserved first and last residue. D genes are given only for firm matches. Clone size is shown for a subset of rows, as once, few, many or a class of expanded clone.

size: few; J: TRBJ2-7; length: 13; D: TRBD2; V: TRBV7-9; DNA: TGTGCCAGCAGCTTGCTAGCGGATTACGAGCAGTACTTC; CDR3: CASSLLADYEQYF
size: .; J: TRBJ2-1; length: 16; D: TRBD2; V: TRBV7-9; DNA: TGTGCCAGCAGCCACGGGGGGGAGAGCTCCTACAATGAGCAGTTCTTC; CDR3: CASSHGGESSYNEQFF
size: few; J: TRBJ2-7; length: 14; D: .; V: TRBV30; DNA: TGTGCCTGGAGAAGAGGAGGGAGCTCCTACGAGCAGTACTTC; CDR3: CAWRRGGSSYEQYF
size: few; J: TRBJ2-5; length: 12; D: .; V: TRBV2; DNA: TGTGCCAGCAGTGGCATGGGAGAGACCCAGTACTTC; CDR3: CASSGMGETQYF
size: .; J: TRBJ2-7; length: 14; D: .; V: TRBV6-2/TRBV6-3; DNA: TGTGCCAGCGGTTACGGGGGTTCGGGGCACGAGCAGTACTTC; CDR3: CASGYGGSGHEQYF
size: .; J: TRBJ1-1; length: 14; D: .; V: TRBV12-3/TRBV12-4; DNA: TGTGCCAGCAGGCTGACAGACATGAACACTGAAGCTTTCTTT; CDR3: CASRLTDMNTEAFF
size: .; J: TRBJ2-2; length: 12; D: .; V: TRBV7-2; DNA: TGTGCCAGCAGTTCGACGCCCGGGGAGCTGTTTTTT; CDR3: CASSSTPGELFF
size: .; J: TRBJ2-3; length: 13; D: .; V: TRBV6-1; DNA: TGTGCCAGCACCGGGACCCGCACAGATACGCAGTATTTT; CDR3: CASTGTRTDTQYF
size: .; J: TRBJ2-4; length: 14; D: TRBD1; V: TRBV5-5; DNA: TGTGCCAGCAGCTTAGGGACAGGGATAAACATTCAGTACTTC; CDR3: CASSLGTGINIQYF
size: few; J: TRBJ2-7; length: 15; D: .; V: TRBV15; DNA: TGTGCCACCAGCACGGCGCCAAGAGGGATCCACGAGCAGTACTTC; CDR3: CATSTAPRGIHEQYF
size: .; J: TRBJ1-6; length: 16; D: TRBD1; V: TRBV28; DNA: TGTGCCAGCAGTACTAGGGGACAGGGCCGGAATTCACCCCTCCACTTT; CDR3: CASSTRGQGRNSPLHF
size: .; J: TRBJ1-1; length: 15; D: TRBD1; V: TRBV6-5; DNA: TGTGCCAGCAGCGACAGGGCGCCAACGAACACTGAAGCTTTCTTT; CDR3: CASSDRAPTNTEAFF
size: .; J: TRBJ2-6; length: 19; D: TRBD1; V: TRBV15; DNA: TGTGCCACCAGCAGAGATGTGGGACAGGGCGCCTCTGGGGCCAACGTCCTGACTTTC; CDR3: CATSRDVGQGASGANVLTF
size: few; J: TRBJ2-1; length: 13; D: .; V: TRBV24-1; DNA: TGTGCCACCAGTGGGCTGACCTACAATGAGCAGTTCTTC; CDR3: CATSGLTYNEQFF
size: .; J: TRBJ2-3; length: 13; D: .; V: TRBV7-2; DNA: TGTGCCAGCAGCTTTAGTTGGAGGGATACGCAGTATTTT; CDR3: CASSFSWRDTQYF
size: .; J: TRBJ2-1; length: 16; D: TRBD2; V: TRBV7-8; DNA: TGTGCCAGCAGCTTAGTCTTTGGCGGGAGGAGAAATGAGCAGTTCTTC; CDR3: CASSLVFGGRRNEQFF
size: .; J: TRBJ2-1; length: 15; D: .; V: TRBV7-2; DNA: TGTGCCAGCAGCTCCTCGGAGACTAGCTACAATGAGCAGTTCTTC; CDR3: CASSSSETSYNEQFF
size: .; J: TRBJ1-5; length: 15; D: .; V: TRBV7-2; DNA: TGTGCCAGCAGCTTATCAGGCAGGGTCCATCAGCCCCGGCATTTT; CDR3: CASSLSGRVHQPRHF
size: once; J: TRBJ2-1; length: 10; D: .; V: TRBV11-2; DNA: TGTGCCAGCAGCTTAGACGGGCAGTTCTTC; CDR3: CASSLDGQFF
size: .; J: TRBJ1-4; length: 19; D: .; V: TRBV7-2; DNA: TGTGCCAGCAGCTTAGCGCTTTGGACCCCGGCGACAACTAATGAAAAACTGTTTTTT; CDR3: CASSLALWTPATTNEKLFF
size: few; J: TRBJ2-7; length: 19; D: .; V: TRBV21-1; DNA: TGTGCCAGAAGAAAGGGGAAAAGAACCGGGACAGGGTCGATCCACGAGCAGTACTTC; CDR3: CARRKGKRTGTGSIHEQYF
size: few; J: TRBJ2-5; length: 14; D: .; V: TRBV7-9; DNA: TGTGCCAGCACCCGGGACTCGAACGCGGGGACCCAGTACTTC; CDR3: CASTRDSNAGTQYF
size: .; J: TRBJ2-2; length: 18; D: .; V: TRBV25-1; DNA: TGTGCCAGCAGTGAATTGCTGGGGGGGGCAAGGAGCACCGGGGAGCTGTTTTTT; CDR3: CASSELLGGARSTGELFF
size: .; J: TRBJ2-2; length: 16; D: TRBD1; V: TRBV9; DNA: TGTGCCAGCAGTCCCCCTCGACAGGGGGCGAGCGGGGAGCTGTTTTTT; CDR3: CASSPPRQGASGELFF
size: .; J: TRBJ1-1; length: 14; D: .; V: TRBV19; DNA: TGTGCCAGTAGGTTCCGAACAGGGAGTACTGAAGCTTTCTTT; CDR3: CASRFRTGSTEAFF
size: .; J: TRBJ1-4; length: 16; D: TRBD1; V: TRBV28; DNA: TGTGCCAGTAACCGGGACAGGGGGCCCGGAGGTGAAAAACTGTTTTTT; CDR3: CASNRDRGPGGEKLFF
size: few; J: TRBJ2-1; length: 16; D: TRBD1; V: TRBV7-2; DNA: TGTGCCAGCAGCTTTGCGGCACAGGGGGCGGGTAATGAGCAGTTCTTC; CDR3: CASSFAAQGAGNEQFF
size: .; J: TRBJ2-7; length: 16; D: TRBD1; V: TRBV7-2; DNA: TGTGCCAGCAGCTTAGTCTGGGACAGGGGGGCCTACGAGCAGTACTTC; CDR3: CASSLVWDRGAYEQYF
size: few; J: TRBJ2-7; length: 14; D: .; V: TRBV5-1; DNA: TGCGCCAGCAGCCACAGGGACGCCCGCGACGAGCAGTACTTC; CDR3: CASSHRDARDEQYF
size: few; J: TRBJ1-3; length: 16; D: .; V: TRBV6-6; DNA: TGTGCCAGCAGTTACTCGTCAGGGTTTATCGGAAACACCATATATTTT; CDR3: CASSYSSGFIGNTIYF
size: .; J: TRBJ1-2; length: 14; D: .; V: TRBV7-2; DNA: TGTGCCAGCAGTCTAGATGGGGGTTACTATGGCTACACCTTC; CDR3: CASSLDGGYYGYTF
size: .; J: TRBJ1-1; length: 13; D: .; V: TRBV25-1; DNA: TGTGCCAGCAGCCCGGCAGGGAGGACTGAAGCTTTCTTT; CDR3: CASSPAGRTEAFF
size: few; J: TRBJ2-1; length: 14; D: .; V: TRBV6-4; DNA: TGTGCCAGCAGTGACGGGGCTAGCTACAATGAGCAGTTCTTC; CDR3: CASSDGASYNEQFF
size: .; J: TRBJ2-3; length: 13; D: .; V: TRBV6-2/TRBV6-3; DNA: TGTGCCAGCAGCCCATTGAGCCGACATACGCAGTATTTT; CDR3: CASSPLSRHTQYF
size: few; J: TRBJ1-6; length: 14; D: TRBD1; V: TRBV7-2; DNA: TGTGCCTGCAGCTCTACAGGGGGGGATTCACCCCTCCACTTT; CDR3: CACSSTGGDSPLHF
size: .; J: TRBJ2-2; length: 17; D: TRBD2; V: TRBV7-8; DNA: TGTGCCAGCAGCACGGACGATGTCGGGAGGGCTGCCGGGGATCTGTTTTTT; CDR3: CASSTDDVGRAAGDLFF
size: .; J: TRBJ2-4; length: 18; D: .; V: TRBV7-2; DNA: TGTGCCAGCAGCTTATTCTCAGGGGATGGATCGGCCAAAAACATTCAGTACTTC; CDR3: CASSLFSGDGSAKNIQYF
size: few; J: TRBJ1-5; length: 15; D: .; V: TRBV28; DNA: TGTGCCAGCAGAGATTACAGGGAGGGGAGCCGGCCCCAGCATTTT; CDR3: CASRDYREGSRPQHF
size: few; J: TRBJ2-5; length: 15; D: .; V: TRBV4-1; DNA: TGCGCCAGCAGCCAAGGAATCGGCAGTTGGGAGACCCAGTACTTC; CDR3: CASSQGIGSWETQYF
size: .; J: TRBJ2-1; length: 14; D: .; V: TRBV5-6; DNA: TGTGCCAGCAGCTTGGTTTTTTTAGGGCGGGAGCAGTTCTTC; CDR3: CASSLVFLGREQFF
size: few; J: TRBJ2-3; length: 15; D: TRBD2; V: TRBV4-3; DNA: TGCGCCAGCAGCCAAGAGGGAGGGGCAGCAGATACGCAGTATTTT; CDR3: CASSQEGGAADTQYF
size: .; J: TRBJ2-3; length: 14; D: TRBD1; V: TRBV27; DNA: TGTGCCAGCAGTGAGGGACAGATGACAGATACGCAGTATTTT; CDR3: CASSEGQMTDTQYF
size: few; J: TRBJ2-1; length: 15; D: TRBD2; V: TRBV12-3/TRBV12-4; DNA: TGTGCCAGCAGTCCCTCCATGGCGGGGGGGATTGAGCAGTTCTTC; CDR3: CASSPSMAGGIEQFF
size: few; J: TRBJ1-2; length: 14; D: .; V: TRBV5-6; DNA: TGTGCCAGCAGCTTTATTAGGGTAGGGCAAGGCTACACCTTC; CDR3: CASSFIRVGQGYTF
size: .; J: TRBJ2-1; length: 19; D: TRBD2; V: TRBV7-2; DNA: TGTGCCAGCAGCTTAGGGATGGAACTAGCGGGGAGGACCTACAATGAGCAGTTCTTC; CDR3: CASSLGMELAGRTYNEQFF
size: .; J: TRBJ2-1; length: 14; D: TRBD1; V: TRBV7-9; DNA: TGTGCCAGCAACTCGGGACAGGGATCTACTGAGCAGTTCTTC; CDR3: CASNSGQGSTEQFF
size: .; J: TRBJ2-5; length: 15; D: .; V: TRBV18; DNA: TGCGCCAGCTCACCACTAGGGGACTCCCAAGAGACCCAGTACTTC; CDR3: CASSPLGDSQETQYF
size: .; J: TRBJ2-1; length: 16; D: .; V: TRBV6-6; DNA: TGTGCCAGCAGCCCAATAGGGGGGCGGGTCGGGAATGAGCAGTTCTTC; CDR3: CASSPIGGRVGNEQFF
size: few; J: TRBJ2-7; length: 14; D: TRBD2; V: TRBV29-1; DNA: TGCAGCGTTAATGGGGGGGTCGACTCCTACGAGCAGTACTTC; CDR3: CSVNGGVDSYEQYF
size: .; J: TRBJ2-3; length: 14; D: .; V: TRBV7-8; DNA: TGTGCCAGCAGTTTATTAGGGGGCACAGATACGCAGTATTTT; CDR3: CASSLLGGTDTQYF
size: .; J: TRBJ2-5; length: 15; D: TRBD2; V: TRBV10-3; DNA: TGTGCCATCCGTCGACTAGCGGGAGAGGGGGAGACCCAGTACTTC; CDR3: CAIRRLAGEGETQYF
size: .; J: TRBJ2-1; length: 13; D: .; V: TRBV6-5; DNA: TGTGCCAGCAGGGGTTCCGCCTACAATGAGCAGTTCTTC; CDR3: CASRGSAYNEQFF
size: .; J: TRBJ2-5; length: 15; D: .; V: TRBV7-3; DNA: TGTGCCAGCAGCTTACAGGACGGTCCGGGGGAGACCCAGTACTTC; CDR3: CASSLQDGPGETQYF
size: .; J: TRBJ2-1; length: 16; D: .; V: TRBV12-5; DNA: TGTGCTAGTGGTTTGGTAGTCAGGGCACATTACAATGAGCAGTTCTTC; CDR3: CASGLVVRAHYNEQFF
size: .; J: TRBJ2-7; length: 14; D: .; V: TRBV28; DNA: TGTGCCAGCAGTTTCCAGCGGAACTCCTACGAGCAGTACTTC; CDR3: CASSFQRNSYEQYF
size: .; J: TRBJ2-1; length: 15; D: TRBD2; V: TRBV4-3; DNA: TGCGCCAGCAGCCCGGGACTAGCGGTTTTTAGGGAGCAGTTCTTC; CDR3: CASSPGLAVFREQFF
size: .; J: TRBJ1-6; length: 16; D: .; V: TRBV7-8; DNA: TGTGCCAACAGCTTAGTTCGCATAAATTATAATTCACCCCTCCACTTT; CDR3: CANSLVRINYNSPLHF